The 13 T cell receptor beta chains below come from one sample, sequenced in a study of T cell responses to AZD1222 COVID-19 vaccine. Only in-frame clones appear in the TCRdb table, and some are missing; sequencing was by immunoSEQ multiplex PCR. The data show 150,000 or so clones, roughly nine tenths seen once. The sequences come from peripheral blood, collected on day 0 of AZD1222 vaccination. Receptors were obtained from an adult in good health.

The chain has TRBV7-2 and TRBJ2-7, with 11 bases matching TRBD2. After removal of 5 bases from V and 1 base from J, the junction contained 13 bases not matched to a gene. CDR1 is SGHTA, CDR2 FQGNSA, per germline. The CDR3 has 18 amino acids. This chain's CDR3 is CASSPAPLSGGASYEQYF. The CDR3 nucleotides are TGTGCCAGCAGCCCTGCTCCTCTTAGCGGGGGGGCATCCTACGAGCAGTACTTC.

This clone has only a few counts. Other DNA sequences of this sample code for an identical CDR3. V usage is TRBV7-2 and J usage is TRBJ1-1, with a weak D call TRBD1 (6 bases). CDR3 length: 13 amino acids. Germline CDR1 reads SGHTA; CDR2 reads FQGNSA. The germline V and J ends were trimmed by 9 bases and 1 base, with 12 bases remaining between them. The CDR3 nucleotides are TGTGCCAGTGACCGGGGGGCGAACACTGAAGCTTTCTTT. Translating it yields CASDRGANTEAFF.

This chain connects TRBV4-2 to TRBJ1-2; 9 nucleotides align to TRBD1. The V segment lost 0 bases and the J segment 8 bases; nucleotides outside the gene matches: 7. The CDR3 is 15 amino acids. Germline V CDR1 and CDR2: LGHNA, YNFKEQ. This CDR3 is CASSQDGDREGGYTF. DNA of the CDR3: TGTGCCAGCAGCCAAGATGGGGACAGGGAAGGGGGCTACACCTTC.

The chain is built from TRBV6-2 or TRBV6-3 and TRBJ1-6; the D is unclear. This CDR3 contains 14 residues. V lost 2 bases and J lost 10, with 12 bases in between. Germline loops: CDR1 MNHEY, CDR2 SVGEGT. The CDR3 coding sequence is TGTGCCAGCAGTTACAGGTCTTTAGAGTCACCCCTCCACTTT. Protein product: CASSYRSLESPLHF.

The chain couples TRBV5-1 to TRBJ1-5; the match to TRBD1 covers 8 bases. V shed 1 base and J 2 bases; nucleotides not matched to a gene: 2. The CDR3 is 15 residues long. Germline V gives CDR1 SGHRS, CDR2 YFSETQ. The CDR3 protein is CASSLLGQGNQPQHF. The CDR3 DNA reads TGCGCCAGCAGCTTGTTGGGACAGGGCAATCAGCCCCAGCATTTT.

The V and J genes are TRBV4-2 and TRBJ2-7; 8 bases match TRBD2. CDR1 LGHNA and CDR2 YNFKEQ come from the germline V gene. V gave up 4 bases and J gave up 6 bases; unmatched junction bases: 17. The CDR3 consists of 17 residues. The CDR3 is CASSPGGGLKLEGEQYF. CDR3 in DNA: TGTGCCAGCAGCCCCGGGGGGGGACTTAAATTAGAGGGCGAGCAGTACTTC.

V usage is TRBV7-9 and J usage is TRBJ1-1; D remains ambiguous. Trimming removed 1 base at V and 4 bases at J, with 10 bases between. This CDR3 region has 14 residues. The germline V gene has CDR1 SEHNR and CDR2 FQNEAQ (reference sequence). CDR3 in amino acids: CASSLEPPGTEAFF. The CDR3 region has the DNA TGTGCCAGCAGCTTAGAACCCCCGGGCACTGAAGCTTTCTTT.

The gene calls are TRBV12-3 or TRBV12-4 and TRBJ1-2; D may be TRBD1 (5 bases). CDR3 length equals 13 residues. V lost 5 bases to trimming and J lost 8 bases, with 15 bases between them. The CDR3 DNA reads TGTGCCAGCAGTCCCGGGACCCAAGAGGGCTACACCTTC. Residues: CASSPGTQEGYTF.

This chain connects TRBV7-9 to TRBJ2-5, with 9 bases lining up with TRBD1. The CDR3 length is 15 residues. The germline V gene encodes CDR1 SEHNR and CDR2 FQNEAQ (reference sequence). With V trimmed by 4 bases and J by 1 base, 4 bases remained unmatched. The CDR3 coding sequence is TGTGCCAGCAGCTACCGGACAGGGGTCCAAGAGACCCAGTACTTC. Its translation is CASSYRTGVQETQYF.

V gene TRBV6-4 combines with J gene TRBJ1-3; 9 nucleotides line up with TRBD1. V shed 2 bases and J 1 base; nucleotides not matched to a gene: 12. CDR1 is MRHNA and CDR2 is SNTAGT in the germline V gene. CDR3 size: 19 residues. CDR3 residues: CASSDGSTGGPVSGNTIYF. The CDR3 region has the DNA TGTGCCAGCAGTGACGGATCGACAGGGGGACCGGTATCTGGAAACACCATATATTTT.

This sequence joins TRBV12-3 or TRBV12-4 and TRBJ1-2, with 7 positions matching TRBD1. CDR3 size: 12 residues. V was clipped by 6 bases and J by 4 bases; unmatched bases: 2. The DNA for the CDR3 is TGTGCCAGCAGACAGGGGAGCTATGGCTACACCTTC. Translation gives CASRQGSYGYTF.

The genes are TRBV6-5 and TRBJ1-1; the match to TRBD1 covers 7 bases. J lost 6 bases, V lost 6 bases, and 10 bases had no gene match. This CDR3 contains 14 residues. Germline CDR1 is MNHEY and CDR2 is SVGAGI. The CDR3 DNA reads TGTGCCAGCAGACCGCAGGGGGGGTACGCTGAAGCTTTCTTT. This translates into CASRPQGGYAEAFF.

In its sample, this clone was seen a few times. The chain combines TRBV5-4 with TRBJ1-1; 12 bases agree with TRBD1. The CDR3 consists of 15 residues. Germline CDR1 is SGHNT and CDR2 is YYREEE (reference sequence). With V trimmed by 4 bases and J by 8 bases, 9 bases remained unmatched. In DNA form, the CDR3 reads TGTGCCAGCAGCCCCCGGGGACAGGGGGCCGAAGAAGCTTTCTTT. This sequence encodes CASSPRGQGAEEAFF.